Shown below are 21 T cell receptor beta chains from a single sample sequenced in a study of beta chain features in type 1 diabetes. Their antigen targets remain unknown. Of the isolated RNA, all was reverse transcribed, and so the sequenced material was expressed TCRB transcripts. Sequenced by immunoSEQ multiplex PCR; TCRdb stores in-frame clones only, minus some. The table shows about 170,000 clones, with approximately 8% occurring only once. The study's findings and limits: Type 1 diabetes patients showed a moderate but significant shortening of TCRB CDR3s in all four CD4+ subsets.

The specimen was central memory CD4+ T cells from blood. All receptors come from a man aged 18 to 30 with type 1 diabetes.

In its sample, this clone was seen a few times. The chain uses TRBV28 and TRBJ1-1; 8 nucleotides line up with TRBD1. CDR3 length: 14 residues. Germline trimming cut 6 bases from V and 4 bases from J; bases unmatched to any gene: 7. Germline lookup yields CDR1 MDHEN and CDR2 SYDVKM. The CDR3 DNA is TGTGCCAGCAGGACAGGGGTGGGGTCCACTGAAGCTTTCTTT. It translates to CASRTGVGSTEAFF.

The V call is TRBV5-4, the J call TRBJ2-2; TRBD1 agrees at 9 bases. This CDR3 region has 15 residues. Trimming took 4 bases from V and 7 from J; bases not matched to a gene: 8. Germline CDR1 reads SGHNT; CDR2 reads YYREEE (reference sequence). The CDR3 region is CASSGRQGGVGELFF. The CDR3 region has the DNA TGTGCCAGCAGCGGAAGACAGGGGGGAGTCGGGGAGCTGTTTTTT.

The rearrangement joins TRBV5-5 to TRBJ1-6; D is unclear. CDR3 length equals 14 residues. V lost 4 bases to trimming and J lost 7 bases, with 12 bases between them. Germline values: CDR1 SGHKS, CDR2 YYEKEE (reference sequence). CDR3 protein: CASSHGRYNSPLHF. The CDR3 DNA is TGTGCCAGCAGCCACGGGAGGTACAATTCACCCCTCCACTTT.

The table lists this clone with a few counts. The rearrangement joins TRBV18 to TRBJ1-6; TRBD1 matches 9 bases. This CDR3 has 13 amino acids. V shed 4 bases, J shed 12 bases, and the junction held 4 bases outside the gene matches. Germline assignment: CDR1 KGHSH and CDR2 LQKENI. The CDR3 loop is CASSRDRARPLHF. The CDR3 nucleotides read TGTGCCAGCTCACGGGACAGGGCAAGACCCCTCCACTTT.

The V call is TRBV7-2, the J call TRBJ1-1; D might be TRBD1 (6 bases). With 5 bases removed from V and 5 bases from J, the gap between germline ends came to 12 bases. The CDR3 runs to 13 residues. In germline, CDR1 is SGHTA, CDR2 FQGNSA. CDR3 nucleotides: TGTGCCAGCAGCGTGGGACAAGCAACTGAAGCTTTCTTT. This codes for CASSVGQATEAFF.

The V call is TRBV7-2, the J call TRBJ2-7; 8 bases are shared with TRBD1. The V gene's germline CDR1 is SGHTA and CDR2 FQGNSA. The CDR3 has 15 amino acids. J gave up 3 bases and V 4 bases, and 8 bases lay outside the gene matches. Written as DNA, the CDR3 is TGTGCCAGCAGCTGGACCGGGACAGGCGGCTACGAGCAGTACTTC. This translates into CASSWTGTGGYEQYF.

In its sample, this clone was seen a few times. The chain recombines TRBV28 with TRBJ1-2; perhaps TRBD1 as D (5 bases). CDR1 MDHEN and CDR2 SYDVKM come from the germline V gene. V gave up 4 bases and J gave up 5 bases, with 17 bases separating them. CDR3 size: 15 residues. The CDR3 DNA is TGTGCCAGCAGTTCCCCTGGGGCAGGCCGGTATGGCTACACCTTC. Its protein is CASSSPGAGRYGYTF.

In this sample, this clone turned up a few times. The chain combines TRBV7-9 with TRBJ2-3, with 10 bases matching TRBD2. The CDR3 consists of 15 residues. The germline V gene has CDR1 SEHNR and CDR2 FQNEAQ (reference sequence). J was trimmed by 1 base and V by 5 bases; bases with no gene match: 3. The CDR3 protein is CASSLTSGGTDTQYF. The CDR3 DNA sequence: TGTGCCAGCAGCCTTACTAGCGGGGGCACAGATACGCAGTATTTT.

The gene calls are TRBV19 and TRBJ2-5; 7 bases are shared with TRBD1. V gave up 3 bases and J gave up 2 bases; unmatched junction bases: 0. Germline-derived CDR1 and CDR2 are LNHDA and SQIVND (reference sequence). This CDR3 has 13 residues. In nucleotides, the CDR3 is TGTGCCAGTAGTATGGACAGGCAAGAGACCCAGTACTTC. It codes for CASSMDRQETQYF.

This clone came up a few times. The V call is TRBV7-8, the J call TRBJ2-5; TRBD1 aligns across 9 bases. Unmatched junction bases numbered 4, after V lost 3 bases and J lost 2 bases. From germline, CDR1 is SGHVS and CDR2 FQNEAQ. This CDR3 comprises 15 residues. CDR3 DNA: TGTGCCAGCAGCTTCGGACAGGGGCGGCAAGAGACCCAGTACTTC. Amino acids: CASSFGQGRQETQYF.

The rearrangement links TRBV5-1 to TRBJ2-3; possibly TRBD1 for D (5 bases). The germline CDR1 and CDR2 sequences are SGHRS and YFSETQ. V lost 0 bases and J lost 7, with 12 bases in between. This CDR3 contains 14 residues. The CDR3 coding sequence is TGCGCCAGCAGCTTGGGGCAGGGTTGGAATACGCAGTATTTT. It encodes CASSLGQGWNTQYF.

V gene TRBV4-2 combines with J gene TRBJ1-1; a possible D gene is TRBD1 (6 bases). Trimming took 3 bases from V and 6 from J, leaving 11 bases between them. Per germline, CDR1 LGHNA and CDR2 YNFKEQ. CDR3 length: 13 amino acids. The CDR3 sequence is CASSHAGEPEAFF. In DNA, the CDR3 is TGTGCCAGCAGCCACGCAGGGGAGCCTGAAGCTTTCTTT.

The chain couples TRBV4-2 to TRBJ2-3; 11 bases agree with TRBD1. V lost 0 bases and J lost 1; bases outside the gene matches: 3. The germline V gene has CDR1 LGHNA and CDR2 YNFKEQ. This CDR3 has 17 amino acids. CDR3 nucleotides: TGTGCCAGCAGCCAAGATGGACAGGGGGCCGGCACAGATACGCAGTATTTT. It codes for CASSQDGQGAGTDTQYF.

This clone was seen many times. This chain links TRBV9 with TRBJ2-3, with 9 positions matching TRBD2. The germline V gene has CDR1 SGDLS and CDR2 YYNGEE. The CDR3 extends over 15 amino acids. V was clipped by 4 bases and J by 2 bases; unmatched bases: 5. Written as DNA, the CDR3 is TGTGCCAGCAGCCGAGCGGGGGGCTACACAGATACGCAGTATTTT. Its protein is CASSRAGGYTDTQYF.

CDR3 protein: CASSREAFSWWAQYF. CDR3 DNA sequence: TGTGCCAGCAGCCGCGAGGCTTTTTCGTGGTGGGCCCAGTACTTC. The rearrangement joins TRBV5-6 to TRBJ2-5; the D is unclear. This CDR3 region has 15 residues. V was trimmed by 4 bases and J by 9 bases, leaving 22 bases between them. CDR1 and CDR2 (germline): SGHDT, YYEEEE.

This clone was picked up a small number of times. The V and J genes are TRBV9 and TRBJ2-1, with 12 bases aligning to TRBD2. Per germline, CDR1 SGDLS and CDR2 YYNGEE. After removal of 1 base from V and 6 bases from J, the junction contained 2 bases not matched to a gene. The CDR3 totals 15 residues. This chain's CDR3 is CASSVQTSGGNEQFF. The CDR3 DNA reads TGTGCCAGCAGCGTACAGACTAGCGGGGGCAATGAGCAGTTCTTC.

The rearrangement joins TRBV5-4 to TRBJ2-5; TRBD2 matches 10 bases. J gave up 6 bases and V 2 bases, and 10 bases lay outside the gene matches. Germline V gene lookup returns CDR1 SGHNT and CDR2 YYREEE (reference sequence). CDR3 size: 16 residues. In DNA form, the CDR3 reads TGTGCCAGCAGCTTCAGCGGGGGGGCCTCGCAGCAGACCCAGTACTTC. Protein sequence: CASSFSGGASQQTQYF. Combining the CDR3 with reference TRBV5-4 and TRBJ2-5 gives the whole variable domain ETGVTQSPTHLIKTRGQQVTLRCSSQSGHNTVSWYQQALGQGPQFIFQYYREEENGRGNFPPRFSGLQFPNYSSELNVNALELDDSALYLCASSFSGGASQQTQYFGPGTRLLVL.

Only a few counts were recorded for this clone. The CDR3 region has the DNA TGCAGCGTTACCGGGACAATGAAATGGGATACGCAGTATTTT. Its translation is CSVTGTMKWDTQYF. The rearrangement uses TRBV29-1 and TRBJ2-3; D perhaps matches TRBD1 (6 bases). The CDR3 spans 14 residues. Trimming took 5 bases from V and 6 from J, leaving 18 bases between them. Germline CDR1 and CDR2: SQVTM and ANQGSEA.

This clone was seen only a few times. The chain links TRBV5-8 to TRBJ2-3; possibly TRBD2 for D (6 bases). The CDR3 runs to 15 residues. Trimming cost V 4 bases and J 1 base, with 13 bases left between them. The V gene's germline CDR1 is SGHTS and CDR2 YDEGEE. The CDR3 protein is CASSLSGVGTDTQYF. The DNA for the CDR3 is TGTGCCAGCAGCCTTAGCGGAGTGGGCACAGATACGCAGTATTTT.

The rearrangement joins TRBV7-2 to TRBJ2-1, with 12 bases lining up with TRBD1. The CDR3 sequence is 18 residues long. Losses at the gene ends were 2 bases for V and 5 bases for J; bases not matched to a gene: 10. Germline-derived CDR1 and CDR2 are SGHTA and FQGNSA. The CDR3 sequence is CASSLLLPGTGGHNEQFF. In nucleotides, the CDR3 is TGTGCCAGCAGCTTATTATTGCCCGGGACAGGGGGCCACAATGAGCAGTTCTTC.

This clone was seen a handful of times. V and J are TRBV5-4 and TRBJ1-4, with D possibly matching TRBD1 (5 bases). With 1 base removed from V and 0 bases from J, the gap between germline ends came to 10 bases. Germline values: CDR1 SGHNT, CDR2 YYREEE (reference sequence). The length of the CDR3 is 16 residues. This CDR3 is CASSLRGTATNEKLFF. CDR3 nucleotide sequence: TGTGCCAGCAGCTTGCGAGGGACTGCAACTAATGAAAAACTGTTTTTT.